This T cell receptor (beta chain) was captured by sequencing in a study of cytomegalovirus exposure and HLA in healthy donors. The V segment lost 10 bases and the J segment 11 bases; nucleotides outside the gene matches: 9. This CDR3 spans 11 amino acids. Germline CDR1 and CDR2: ENHRY and SYGVKD. In the PCR, 60 Vbeta and 13 Jbeta primers were used. Generated by immunoSEQ multiplex PCR, the TCRdb table keeps only in-frame clones and is missing some. The data hold under 100,000 clones, with more than 65% observed a single time. This clone was picked up one time. Sequenced sample: PBMCs. J is TRBJ1-1 and V is TRBV10-3; 8 bases agree with TRBD1. The receptor was isolated from a human donor in good health. DNA of the CDR3: TGTGCCACCGGGACAGGCCCAGTTGCTTTCTTT. Its protein is CATGTGPVAFF.